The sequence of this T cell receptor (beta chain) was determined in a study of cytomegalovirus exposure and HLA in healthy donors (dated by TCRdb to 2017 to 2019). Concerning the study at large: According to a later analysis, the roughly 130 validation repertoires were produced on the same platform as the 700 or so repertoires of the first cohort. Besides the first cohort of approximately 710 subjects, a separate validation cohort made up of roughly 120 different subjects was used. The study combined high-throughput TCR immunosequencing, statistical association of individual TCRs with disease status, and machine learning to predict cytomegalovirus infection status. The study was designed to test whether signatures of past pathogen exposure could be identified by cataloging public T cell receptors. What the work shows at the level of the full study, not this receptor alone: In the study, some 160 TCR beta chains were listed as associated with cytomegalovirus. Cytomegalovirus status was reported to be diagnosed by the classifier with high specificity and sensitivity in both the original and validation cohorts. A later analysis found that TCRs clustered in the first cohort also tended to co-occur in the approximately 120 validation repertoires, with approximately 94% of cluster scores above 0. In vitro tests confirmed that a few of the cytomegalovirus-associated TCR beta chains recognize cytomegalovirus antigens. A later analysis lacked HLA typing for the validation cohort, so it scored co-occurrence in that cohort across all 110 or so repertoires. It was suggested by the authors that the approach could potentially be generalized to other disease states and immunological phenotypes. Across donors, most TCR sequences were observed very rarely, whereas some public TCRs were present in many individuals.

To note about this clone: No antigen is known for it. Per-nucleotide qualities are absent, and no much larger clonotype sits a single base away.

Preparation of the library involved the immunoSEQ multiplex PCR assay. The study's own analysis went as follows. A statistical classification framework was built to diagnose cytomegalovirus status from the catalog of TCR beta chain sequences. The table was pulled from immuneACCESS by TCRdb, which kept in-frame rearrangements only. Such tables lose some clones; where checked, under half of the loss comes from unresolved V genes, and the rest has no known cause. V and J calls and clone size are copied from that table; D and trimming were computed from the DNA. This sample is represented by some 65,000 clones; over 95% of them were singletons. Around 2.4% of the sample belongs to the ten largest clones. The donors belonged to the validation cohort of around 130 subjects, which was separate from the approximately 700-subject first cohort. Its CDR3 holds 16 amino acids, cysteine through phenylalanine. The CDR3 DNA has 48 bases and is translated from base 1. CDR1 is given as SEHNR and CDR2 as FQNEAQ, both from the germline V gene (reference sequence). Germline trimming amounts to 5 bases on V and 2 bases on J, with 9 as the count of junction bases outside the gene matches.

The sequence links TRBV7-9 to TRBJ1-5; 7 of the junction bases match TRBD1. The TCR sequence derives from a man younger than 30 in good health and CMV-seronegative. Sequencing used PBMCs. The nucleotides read TGTGCCAGCAGCGATACTAGACAGGGCGGCAATCAGCCCCAGCATTTT. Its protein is CASSDTRQGGNQPQHF.